These T cell receptor beta chains were read from a single sample in a study of shared clonotypes between healthy human individuals. Method: immunoSEQ multiplex PCR; TCRdb's copy keeps in-frame clones and lacks some. The sample has about 1.9 million clones, around 95% seen once. Source material: naive CD8+ T cells from PBMCs. All receptors derive from a man aged 18 to 30 in good health. Some clones in this sample may be carry-over from other donors' samples. CDR3s include the opening cysteine and the closing phenylalanine or tryptophan. A D gene is named only where the DNA matches it firmly. A row's size may be missing; if present it is once, few, many or a size class.

-,TRBJ1-5,TRBV28,TRBD1,TGTGCCAGCAGCTCGGGACAGGGGACTCAGCCCCAGCATTTT,CASSSGQGTQPQHF
-,TRBJ1-5,TRBV7-6,-,TGTGCCAGCAGCTTAGGGCCCTGGGAGGCGGCCCAGCATTTT,CASSLGPWEAAQHF
-,TRBJ2-3,TRBV7-6,TRBD2,TGTGCCAGCAGCCCACTAGCGGGAGGAACAGATACGCAGTATTTT,CASSPLAGGTDTQYF
-,TRBJ1-2,TRBV19,-,TGTGCCAGTACAACGACCGGTAGGCTGGACACCTTC,CASTTTGRLDTF
-,TRBJ2-1,TRBV27,TRBD2,TGTGCCAGCAGGATGAGGCTAGCGGGGGGCCTTTACAATGAGCAGTTCTTC,CASRMRLAGGLYNEQFF
-,TRBJ2-7,TRBV5-8,-,TGTGCCAGCAGTATCGGTAGGGTCAGGGTCGCCTACGAGCAGTACTTC,CASSIGRVRVAYEQYF
-,TRBJ2-1,TRBV4-1,TRBD2,TGCGCCAGCAGAGCGGGAATCCTTCTCGATGAGCAGTTCTTC,CASRAGILLDEQFF
-,TRBJ2-7,TRBV19,TRBD2,TGTGCCAGTAGCCCCAGCGGGAGTAGCCACGAGCAGTACTTC,CASSPSGSSHEQYF
-,TRBJ2-1,TRBV4-2,-,TGTGCCAGCAGCCTACCAGGGATGCTTAACAATGAGCAGTTCTTC,CASSLPGMLNNEQFF
-,TRBJ1-2,TRBV5-1,-,TGCGCCAGTGGTGAGGACCCCCCCGGGTGGACCTTC,CASGEDPPGWTF
-,TRBJ2-3,TRBV18,TRBD2,TGTGCCAGCTCTCTTAGTCGACTAGCGGGAGGTGTGAGCACAGATACGCAGTATTTT,CASSLSRLAGGVSTDTQYF
-,TRBJ2-7,TRBV7-8,-,TGTGCCAGCAGCTGGGTCGGGGCGTACGAGCAGTACTTC,CASSWVGAYEQYF
-,TRBJ1-2,TRBV4-1,TRBD1,TGCGCCACGGGACAGGGTGGCGGCTACACCTTC,CATGQGGGYTF
-,TRBJ2-4,TRBV7-3,TRBD2,TGTGCCTCTTCGGCGGGGGAAAAAAACATTCAGTACTTC,CASSAGEKNIQYF
-,TRBJ2-5,TRBV7-9,-,TGTGCCAGCAGCTTAGAACAAAATCAAGAGACCCAGTACTTC,CASSLEQNQETQYF
-,TRBJ2-3,TRBV28,-,TGTGCCAGCAGTCTAAGCCACCCGTCAGCGCCTATCACAGATACGCAGTATTTT,CASSLSHPSAPITDTQYF
-,TRBJ2-3,TRBV4-1,-,TGCGCCAGCAGCCAAGAGGGGCTAGCTCGGGATACGCAGTATTTT,CASSQEGLARDTQYF
-,TRBJ2-3,TRBV10-3,-,TGTGCCATCAGTTTGGGACCCGGGGGTACGCAGTATTTT,CAISLGPGGTQYF
-,TRBJ2-7,TRBV27,-,TGTGCCAGCAGTCCTACAGAAACGACCTACGAGCAGTACTTC,CASSPTETTYEQYF
-,TRBJ1-4,TRBV19,-,TGTGCCAGTAGTAGGGTCGAGCAGGGGTTTCATAATGAAAAACTGTTTTTT,CASSRVEQGFHNEKLFF
-,TRBJ1-1,TRBV7-9,-,TGTGCCAGCAGCCCTAGGAAGGGCATGAACACTGAAGCTTTCTTT,CASSPRKGMNTEAFF
once,TRBJ2-7,TRBV5-6,TRBD2,TGTGCCAGCAGCCCGGGGGTCCTAGCGGGAGAGGTTTCCTACGAGCAGTACTTC,CASSPGVLAGEVSYEQYF
-,TRBJ2-2,TRBV19,TRBD1,TGTGCCAGTAGTATAGGGGACAGAAACACCGGGGAGCTGTTTTTT,CASSIGDRNTGELFF
once,TRBJ1-1,TRBV27,-,TGTGCCAGCAGTTCCTTTTATGGTAACACTGAAGCTTTCTTT,CASSSFYGNTEAFF
-,TRBJ2-1,TRBV28,TRBD2,TGTGCCAGCAGTTCCCCCCAACGTAGGACTAGCGGCTACAATGAGCAGTTCTTC,CASSSPQRRTSGYNEQFF
-,TRBJ2-2,TRBV19,-,TGTGCCAGTAGTATAGCACTCACGAACACCGGGGAGCTGTTTTTT,CASSIALTNTGELFF
-,TRBJ2-7,TRBV27,-,TGTGCCAGCAGTTTGTCGTCAGGGGCCGAGCAGTACTTC,CASSLSSGAEQYF
-,TRBJ2-3,TRBV29-1,TRBD1,TGCAGCGTTGAAGCCGGGACAGGGGTTAGCGTGGCGGATACGCAGTATTTT,CSVEAGTGVSVADTQYF
-,TRBJ1-2,TRBV27,-,TGTGCCAGCAGACTTGGGAGAGGGGGGATCTATGGCTACACCTTC,CASRLGRGGIYGYTF
-,TRBJ2-2,TRBV5-1,TRBD1,TGCGCCAGCAGCTGGGGCTACGCCGGGACAGGGGGAACCGGGGAGCTGTTTTTT,CASSWGYAGTGGTGELFF
-,TRBJ1-5,TRBV27,TRBD1,TGTGCCAGCAGTCCTGGGGCAGGGGGGACCCAGCCCCAGCATTTT,CASSPGAGGTQPQHF
-,TRBJ2-3,TRBV5-1,TRBD2,TGCGCCAGCAGCTTGGGGGAGCGGGGCCCTAGCACAGATACGCAGTATTTT,CASSLGERGPSTDTQYF
-,TRBJ2-6,TRBV27,TRBD1,TGTGCCAGCAGTTTATCGGACAGGACGCAACCTGGGGCCAACGTCCTGACTTTC,CASSLSDRTQPGANVLTF
-,TRBJ1-2,TRBV6-1,TRBD1,TGTGCCAGCAGTGAAGCAGTGACAGGGACGATTCAGCTGGGAGGCTACACCTTC,CASSEAVTGTIQLGGYTF
-,TRBJ2-5,TRBV2,TRBD2,TGTGCCAGCAGGGGACTAGCGGGGATCCAAGAGACCCAGTACTTC,CASRGLAGIQETQYF
-,TRBJ1-1,TRBV5-6,-,TGTGCCAGCAGCCTTGGGGTTTACACTGAAGCTTTCTTT,CASSLGVYTEAFF
-,TRBJ2-1,TRBV21-1,-,TGTGCCAGCAGCAAAGACGGGACTAGCGGGTTCTACAATGAGCAGTTCTTC,CASSKDGTSGFYNEQFF
-,TRBJ2-7,TRBV28,TRBD1,TGTGCCAGCAGTTCTCCGGGACAGGGGGCGATAGATTTCTACGAGCAGTACTTC,CASSSPGQGAIDFYEQYF
once,TRBJ2-7,TRBV2,TRBD1,TGTGCCAGCTGCGCCCGACAGGGGGCGCTTAGTGAGCAGTACTTC,CASCARQGALSEQYF
-,TRBJ1-2,TRBV7-9,-,TGTGCCAGCACCCGGTGGGGTCGGGACTATGGCTACACCTTC,CASTRWGRDYGYTF
-,TRBJ2-7,TRBV20-1,-,TGCAGTGCTAGACGTACTACGGAGCAGTACTTC,CSARRTTEQYF
-,TRBJ2-7,TRBV5-6,TRBD1,TGTGCCAGCAGCTCCCTGGACAGGTTCTACGAGCAGTACTTC,CASSSLDRFYEQYF
-,TRBJ1-1,TRBV2,TRBD1,TGTGCCAGCAGTGCCGGGACAGGTACGAACACTGAAGCTTTCTTT,CASSAGTGTNTEAFF
-,TRBJ2-7,TRBV27,-,TGTGCCAGCAGTCCCTCGACCGGACAGTTCTCCTACGAGCAGTACTTC,CASSPSTGQFSYEQYF
-,TRBJ1-2,TRBV29-1,-,TGCAGCGTTGAAGGGACAGCGAACTATGGCTACACCTTC,CSVEGTANYGYTF
-,TRBJ2-2,TRBV28,TRBD2,TGTGCCAGCACCTCACCCCGCGGGAGGGGGACCGGGGAGCTGTTTTTT,CASTSPRGRGTGELFF
once,TRBJ2-1,TRBV6-5,TRBD1,TGTGCCAGCAGTTGGACAGGGGGAGGCTACAATGAGCAGTTCTTC,CASSWTGGGYNEQFF
-,TRBJ2-7,TRBV28,TRBD2,TGTGCCAGCCGGCAGGGTCGGGAGGTCCCCTACGAGCAGTACTTC,CASRQGREVPYEQYF
-,TRBJ2-7,TRBV28,TRBD1,TGTGCCAGCAGCTTAGGACCGGACAGGGGCCGGGGCGAGCAGTACTTC,CASSLGPDRGRGEQYF
-,TRBJ2-3,TRBV4-1,-,TGCGCCAGCAGCCAAGATAGGGCGAGTGAGAGCACAGATACGCAGTATTTT,CASSQDRASESTDTQYF
-,TRBJ1-1,TRBV7-9,-,TGTGCCAGCAGCCTTCCCGGACGGTTGAACACTGAAGCTTTCTTT,CASSLPGRLNTEAFF
-,TRBJ2-2,TRBV6-5,-,TGTGCCAGCAGTTCCTGGACGAGGGAGCTGTTTTTT,CASSSWTRELFF
-,TRBJ1-1,TRBV13,-,TGTGCCAGCAGCCCGTCCCCAGAGAAAAACACTGAAGCTTTCTTT,CASSPSPEKNTEAFF
-,TRBJ1-1,TRBV5-6,-,TGTGCCAGCAGCTCCCGAAGAGGATCCCTGAACACTGAAGCTTTCTTT,CASSSRRGSLNTEAFF
-,TRBJ2-5,TRBV5-1,-,TGCGCCAGCAGAGGGGAGGGGGAAGAGACCCAGTACTTC,CASRGEGEETQYF
-,TRBJ1-3,TRBV2,-,TGTGCCAGCACATCGGGCCTAACGGGAAACACCATATATTTT,CASTSGLTGNTIYF
-,TRBJ2-3,TRBV5-1,TRBD2,TGCGCCAGCAGCATCGGGACTAGCGACCGCACAGATACGCAGTATTTT,CASSIGTSDRTDTQYF